This T cell receptor beta chain stems from a study of blood T cell repertoires in COVID-19. Study-level background: The origin of the acute and convalescent COVID-19 samples was the United States, Italy and Spain. T cells, B-cell-depleted T cells, or PBMCs provided the cDNA or gDNA that served as material.

In the original analysis: Estimates of nucleated cell counts were drawn from the amplification of reference gene primers. Profiling relied on immunoSEQ multiplex PCR, and the TCRdb table lists in-frame clones only, not all of them. V, J and clone size derive from that table, while D and trimming were established from the DNA sequence. The sample includes about 210,000 clones, just over 85% of them seen just once. This clone was observed once. V was pared by 6 bases and J by 4 bases, with 7 bases of the junction left unmatched. Germline-derived CDR1 and CDR2 are MRHNA and SNTAGT. The length of the CDR3 is 15 residues.

V and J are TRBV6-4 and TRBJ2-2; 8 bases map to TRBD1. The TCR comes from a man aged 18 to 29 with active or convalescent COVID-19. The specimen was peripheral blood. CDR3 DNA sequence: TGTGCCAGCAGCCTCGGACAGGGAACCACCGGGGAGCTGTTTTTT. Its translation: CASSLGQGTTGELFF.